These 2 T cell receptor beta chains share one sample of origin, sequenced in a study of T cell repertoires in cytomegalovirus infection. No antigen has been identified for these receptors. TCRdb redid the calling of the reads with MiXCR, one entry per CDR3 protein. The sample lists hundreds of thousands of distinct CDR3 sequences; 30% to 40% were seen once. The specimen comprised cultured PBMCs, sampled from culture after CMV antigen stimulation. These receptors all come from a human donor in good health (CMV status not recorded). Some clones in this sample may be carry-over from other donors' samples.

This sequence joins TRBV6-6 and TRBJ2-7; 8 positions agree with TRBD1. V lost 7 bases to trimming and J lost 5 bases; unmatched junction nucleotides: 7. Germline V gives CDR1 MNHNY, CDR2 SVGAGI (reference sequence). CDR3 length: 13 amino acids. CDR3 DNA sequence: TGTGCCAGCACCCCGAGACAGGGGCACGAGCAGTACTTC. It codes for CASTPRQGHEQYF.

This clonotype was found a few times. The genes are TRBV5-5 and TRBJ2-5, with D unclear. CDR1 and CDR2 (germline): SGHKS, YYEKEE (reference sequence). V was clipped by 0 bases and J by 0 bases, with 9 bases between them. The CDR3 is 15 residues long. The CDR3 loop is CASSLASSYQETQYF. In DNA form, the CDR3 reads TGTGCCAGCAGCTTGGCCTCGTCCTACCAAGAGACCCAGTACTTC.